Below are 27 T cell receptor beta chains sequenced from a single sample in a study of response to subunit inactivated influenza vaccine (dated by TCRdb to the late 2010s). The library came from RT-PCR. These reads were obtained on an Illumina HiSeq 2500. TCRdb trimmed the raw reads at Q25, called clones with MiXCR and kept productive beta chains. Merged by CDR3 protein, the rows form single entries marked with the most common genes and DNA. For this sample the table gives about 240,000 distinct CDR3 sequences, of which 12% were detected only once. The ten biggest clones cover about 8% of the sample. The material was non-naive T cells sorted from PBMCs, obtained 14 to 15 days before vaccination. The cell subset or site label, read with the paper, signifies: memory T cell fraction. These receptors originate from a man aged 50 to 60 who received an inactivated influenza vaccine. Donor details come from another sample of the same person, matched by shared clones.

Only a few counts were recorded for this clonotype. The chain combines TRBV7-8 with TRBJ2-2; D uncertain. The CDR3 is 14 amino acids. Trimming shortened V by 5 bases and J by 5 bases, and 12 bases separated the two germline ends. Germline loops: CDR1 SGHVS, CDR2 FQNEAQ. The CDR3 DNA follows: TGTGCCAGCAGCCTGAACAGAGATACCGGGGAGCTGTTTTTT. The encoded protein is CASSLNRDTGELFF.

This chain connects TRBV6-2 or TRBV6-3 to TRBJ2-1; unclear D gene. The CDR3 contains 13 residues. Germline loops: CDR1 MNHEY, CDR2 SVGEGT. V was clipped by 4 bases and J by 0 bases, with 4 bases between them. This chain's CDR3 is CASSSLSYNEQFF. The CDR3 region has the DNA TGTGCCAGCAGTTCCCTCTCCTACAATGAGCAGTTCTTC.

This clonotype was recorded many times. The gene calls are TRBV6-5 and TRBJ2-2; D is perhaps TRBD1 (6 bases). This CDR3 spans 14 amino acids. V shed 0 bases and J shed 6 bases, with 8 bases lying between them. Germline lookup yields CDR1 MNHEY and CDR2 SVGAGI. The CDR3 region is CASSYSTGAGELFF. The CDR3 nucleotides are TGTGCCAGCAGTTACTCGACAGGTGCCGGGGAGCTGTTTTTT.

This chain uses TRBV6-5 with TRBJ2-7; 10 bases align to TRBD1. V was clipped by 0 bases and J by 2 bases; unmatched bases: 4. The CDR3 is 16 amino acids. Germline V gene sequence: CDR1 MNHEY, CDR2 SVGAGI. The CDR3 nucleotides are TGTGCCAGCAGTTACTCGACCGGGACAGGGGCCTACGAGCAGTACTTC. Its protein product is CASSYSTGTGAYEQYF.

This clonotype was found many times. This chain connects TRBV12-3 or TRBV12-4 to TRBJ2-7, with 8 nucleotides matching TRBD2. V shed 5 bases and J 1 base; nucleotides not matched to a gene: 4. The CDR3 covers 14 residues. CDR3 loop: CASSKRGLSYEQYF. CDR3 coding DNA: TGTGCCAGCAGTAAGCGGGGGCTTTCCTACGAGCAGTACTTC.

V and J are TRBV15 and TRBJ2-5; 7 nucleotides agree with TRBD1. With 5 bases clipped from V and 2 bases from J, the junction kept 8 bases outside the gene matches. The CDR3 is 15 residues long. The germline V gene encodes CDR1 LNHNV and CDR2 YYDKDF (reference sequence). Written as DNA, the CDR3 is TGTGCCACCAGCTCTTATGGGACAGTACAAGAGACCCAGTACTTC. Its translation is CATSSYGTVQETQYF.

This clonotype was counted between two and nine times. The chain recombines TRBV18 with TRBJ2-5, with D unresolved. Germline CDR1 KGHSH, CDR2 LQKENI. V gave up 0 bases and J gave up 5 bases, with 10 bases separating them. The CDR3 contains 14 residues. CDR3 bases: TGTGCCAGCTCACCACCCGGTTTGACGGAGACCCAGTACTTC. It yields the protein CASSPPGLTETQYF.

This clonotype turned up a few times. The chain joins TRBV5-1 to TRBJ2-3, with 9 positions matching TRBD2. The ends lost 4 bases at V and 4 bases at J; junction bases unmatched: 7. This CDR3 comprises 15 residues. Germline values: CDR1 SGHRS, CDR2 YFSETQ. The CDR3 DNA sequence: TGCGCCAGCAGCGAAAGAGCGGGAGGCCCAGATACGCAGTATTTT. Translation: CASSERAGGPDTQYF.

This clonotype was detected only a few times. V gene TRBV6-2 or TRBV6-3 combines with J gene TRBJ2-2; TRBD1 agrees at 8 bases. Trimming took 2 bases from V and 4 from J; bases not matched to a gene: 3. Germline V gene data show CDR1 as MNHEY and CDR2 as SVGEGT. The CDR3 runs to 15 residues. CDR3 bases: TGTGCCAGCAGTTACAGGACAGGGACCACCGGGGAGCTGTTTTTT. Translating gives CASSYRTGTTGELFF.

The CDR3 is CASSQESALNYGYTF. The DNA for the CDR3 is TGCGCCAGCAGCCAAGAATCAGCCCTTAACTATGGCTACACCTTC. The rearrangement joins TRBV4-1 to TRBJ1-2, with D unresolved. The CDR3 extends over 15 amino acids. Looked up from germline, CDR1 is MGHRA and CDR2 is YSYEKL. The V end was cut by 0 bases, the J end by 1 base, with 9 bases between.

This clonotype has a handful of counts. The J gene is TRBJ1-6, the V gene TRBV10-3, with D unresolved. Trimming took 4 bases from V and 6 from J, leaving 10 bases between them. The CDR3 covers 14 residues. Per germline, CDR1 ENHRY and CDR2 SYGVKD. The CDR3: CAISGGARNSPLHF. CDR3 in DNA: TGTGCCATCAGTGGAGGTGCTCGTAATTCACCCCTCCACTTT.

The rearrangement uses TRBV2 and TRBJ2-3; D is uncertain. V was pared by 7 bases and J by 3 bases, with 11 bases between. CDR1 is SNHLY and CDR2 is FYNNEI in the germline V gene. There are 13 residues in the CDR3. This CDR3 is CASILRETDTQYF. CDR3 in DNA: TGTGCCAGCATCTTAAGGGAAACAGATACGCAGTATTTT.

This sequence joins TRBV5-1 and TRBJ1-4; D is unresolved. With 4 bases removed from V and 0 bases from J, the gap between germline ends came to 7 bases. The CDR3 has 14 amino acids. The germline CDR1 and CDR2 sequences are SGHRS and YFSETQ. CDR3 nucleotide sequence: TGCGCCAGCAGCGAAACTGCAACTAATGAAAAACTGTTTTTT. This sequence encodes CASSETATNEKLFF.

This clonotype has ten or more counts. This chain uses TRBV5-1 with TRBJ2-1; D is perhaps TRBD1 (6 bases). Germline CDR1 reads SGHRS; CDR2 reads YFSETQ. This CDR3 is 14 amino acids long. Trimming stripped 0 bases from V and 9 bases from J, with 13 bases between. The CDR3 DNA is TGCGCCAGCAGCTTGGACAGGGCGTTAAGTGAGCAGTTCTTC. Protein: CASSLDRALSEQFF.

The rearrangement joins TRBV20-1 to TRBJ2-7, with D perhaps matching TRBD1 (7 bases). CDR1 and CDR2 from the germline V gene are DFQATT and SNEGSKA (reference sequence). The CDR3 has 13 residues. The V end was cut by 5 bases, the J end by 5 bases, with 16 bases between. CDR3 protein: CSAYSGGGHEQYF. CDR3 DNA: TGCAGTGCTTACTCTGGAGGGGGCCACGAGCAGTACTTC.

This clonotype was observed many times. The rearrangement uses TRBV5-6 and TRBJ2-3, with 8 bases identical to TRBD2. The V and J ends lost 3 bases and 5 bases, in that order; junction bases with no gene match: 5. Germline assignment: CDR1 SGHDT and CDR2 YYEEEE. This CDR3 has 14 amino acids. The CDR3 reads CASSSAGGIDTQYF. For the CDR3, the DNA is TGTGCCAGCAGCTCTGCGGGGGGCATAGATACGCAGTATTTT.

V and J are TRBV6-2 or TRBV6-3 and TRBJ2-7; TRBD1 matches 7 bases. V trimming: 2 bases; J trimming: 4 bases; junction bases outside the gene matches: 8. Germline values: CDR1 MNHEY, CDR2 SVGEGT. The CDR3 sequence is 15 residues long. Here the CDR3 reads CASSYLRDRTYEQYF. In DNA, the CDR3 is TGTGCCAGCAGTTACCTCCGGGACAGAACTTACGAGCAGTACTTC.

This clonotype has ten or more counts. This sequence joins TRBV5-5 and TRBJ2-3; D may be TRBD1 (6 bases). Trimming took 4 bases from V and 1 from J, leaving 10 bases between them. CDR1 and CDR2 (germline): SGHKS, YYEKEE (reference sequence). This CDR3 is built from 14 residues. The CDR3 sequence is CASSERTGTDTQYF. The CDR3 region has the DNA TGTGCCAGCAGCGAACGGACAGGCACAGATACGCAGTATTTT. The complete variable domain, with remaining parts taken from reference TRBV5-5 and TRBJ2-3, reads DAGVTQSPTHLIKTRGQQVTLRCSPISGHKSVSWYQQVLGQGPQFIFQYYEKEERGRGNFPDRFSARQFPNYSSELNVNALLLGDSALYLCASSERTGTDTQYFGPGTRLTVL.

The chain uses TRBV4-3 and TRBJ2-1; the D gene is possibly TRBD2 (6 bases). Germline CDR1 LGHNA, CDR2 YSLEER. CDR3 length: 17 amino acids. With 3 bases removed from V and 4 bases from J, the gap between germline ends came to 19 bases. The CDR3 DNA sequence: TGCGCCAGCAGCCAGCTTGGGGCGGGGAGTGGGTACAATGAGCAGTTCTTC. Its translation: CASSQLGAGSGYNEQFF.

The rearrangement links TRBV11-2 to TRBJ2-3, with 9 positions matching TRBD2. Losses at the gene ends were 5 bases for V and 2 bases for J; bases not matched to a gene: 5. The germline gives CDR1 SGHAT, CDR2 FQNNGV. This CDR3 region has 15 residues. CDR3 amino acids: CASSRLAENTDTQYF. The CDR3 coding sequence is TGTGCCAGCAGCCGACTAGCGGAGAACACAGATACGCAGTATTTT.

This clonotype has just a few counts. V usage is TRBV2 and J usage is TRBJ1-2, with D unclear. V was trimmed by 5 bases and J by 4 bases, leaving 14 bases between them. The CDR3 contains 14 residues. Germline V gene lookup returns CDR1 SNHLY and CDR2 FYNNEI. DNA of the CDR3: TGTGCCAGCAGTAGCTCGTTGGGCGGCTATGGCTACACCTTC. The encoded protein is CASSSSLGGYGYTF.

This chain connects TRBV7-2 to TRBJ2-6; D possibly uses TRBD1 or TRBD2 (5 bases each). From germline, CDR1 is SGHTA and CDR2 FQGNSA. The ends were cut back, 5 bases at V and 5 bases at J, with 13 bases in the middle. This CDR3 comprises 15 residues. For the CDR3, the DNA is TGTGCCAGCAGCCCAAGGGACGGGAGGGCCAACGTCCTGACTTTC. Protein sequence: CASSPRDGRANVLTF.

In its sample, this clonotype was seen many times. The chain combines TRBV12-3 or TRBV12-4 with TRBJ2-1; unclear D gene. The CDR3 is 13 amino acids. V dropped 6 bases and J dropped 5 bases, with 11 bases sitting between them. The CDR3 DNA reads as TGTGCCAGCAGACGTACAAACGACAATGAGCAGTTCTTC. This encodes CASRRTNDNEQFF.

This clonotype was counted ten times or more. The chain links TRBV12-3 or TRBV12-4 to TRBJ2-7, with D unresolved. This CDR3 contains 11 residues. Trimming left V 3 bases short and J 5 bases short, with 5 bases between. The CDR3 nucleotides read TGTGCCAGCAGTTTTCAGCACGAGCAGTACTTC. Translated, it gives CASSFQHEQYF.

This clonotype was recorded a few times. Here the CDR3 DNA reads TGCAGTGCTACCCCCGGCGGGACTAGGATCAATGAGCAGTTCTTC. It translates to CSATPGGTRINEQFF. The V call is TRBV20-1, the J call TRBJ2-1, with 8 bases matching TRBD2. CDR1 DFQATT and CDR2 SNEGSKA come from the germline V gene (reference sequence). V dropped 4 bases and J dropped 6; count of bases not matched to a gene: 11. There are 15 residues in the CDR3.

This chain's CDR3 is CASSPGLAAYEQYF. The DNA of the CDR3 is TGTGCCAGCAGCCCGGGACTAGCCGCGTACGAGCAGTACTTC. The chain has TRBV11-2 and TRBJ2-7; 9 nucleotides align to TRBD2. The CDR3 covers 14 residues. The trim removed 5 bases at V and 4 bases at J, leaving 6 bases unmatched. Germline V gene lookup returns CDR1 SGHAT and CDR2 FQNNGV.

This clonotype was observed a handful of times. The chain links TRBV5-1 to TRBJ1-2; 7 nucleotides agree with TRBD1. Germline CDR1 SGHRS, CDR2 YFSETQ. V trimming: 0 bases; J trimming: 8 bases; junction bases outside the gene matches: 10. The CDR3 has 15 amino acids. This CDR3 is CASSLGGDRAEGYTF. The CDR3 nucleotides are TGCGCCAGCAGCTTGGGGGGAGACAGGGCAGAAGGCTACACCTTC.